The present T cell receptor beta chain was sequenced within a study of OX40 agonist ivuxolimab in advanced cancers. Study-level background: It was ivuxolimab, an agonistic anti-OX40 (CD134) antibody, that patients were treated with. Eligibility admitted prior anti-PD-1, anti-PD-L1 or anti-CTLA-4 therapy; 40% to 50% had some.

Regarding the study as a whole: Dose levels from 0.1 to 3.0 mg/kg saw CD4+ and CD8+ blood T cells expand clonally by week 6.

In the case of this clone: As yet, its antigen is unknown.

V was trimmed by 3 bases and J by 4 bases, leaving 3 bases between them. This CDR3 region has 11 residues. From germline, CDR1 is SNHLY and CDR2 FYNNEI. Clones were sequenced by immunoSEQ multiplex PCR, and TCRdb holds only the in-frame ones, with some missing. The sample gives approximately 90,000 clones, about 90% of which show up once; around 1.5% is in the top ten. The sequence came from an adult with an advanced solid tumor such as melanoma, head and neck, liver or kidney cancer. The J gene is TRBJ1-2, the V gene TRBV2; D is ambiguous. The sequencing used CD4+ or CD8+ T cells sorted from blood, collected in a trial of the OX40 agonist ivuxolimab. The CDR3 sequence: CASSDSYGYTF. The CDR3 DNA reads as TGTGCCAGCAGTGACAGCTATGGCTACACCTTC.